What follows is one TCR beta chain and its context. Its target is unknown. There are 15 residues in the CDR3. Germline V CDR1 and CDR2: MNHEY, SMNVEV (reference sequence). V lost 1 base, J lost 7 bases, and 17 bases lay in between. This entry is derived from a study of vaccination effects on CD4 cells after COVID-19. For the study at large: Two-dose vaccination with either BNT162b2 or mRNA-1273 was given to the participants.

The table came from immunoSEQ multiplex PCR; TCRdb's copy has only in-frame clones and leaves some out. The profile shows around 50,000 clones, about 67% of them singletons. At the end of roughly ten days of culture, CD4+ T cells were isolated. Testing of the vaccine recipients showed negative nucleocapsid antibodies and no prior SARS-CoV-2 infection. The study, taken as a whole, reports: In vaccinees who were healthy, merely 1 out of 255 vaccine-induced clones cross-reacted with common cold coronaviruses. Both infection-induced and vaccine-induced clones contracted markedly at late post-vaccination timepoints.

The origin of this receptor is a human donor who received a COVID-19 vaccine. V usage is TRBV27 and J usage is TRBJ2-7; D not resolved. Sequences were derived from CD4+ T cells from PBMCs cultured without peptide, sampled before COVID-19 vaccination. The CDR3 spells CASSLYPPRQGEQYF. For the CDR3, the DNA is TGTGCCAGCAGTTTATACCCCCCCCGACAAGGGGAGCAGTACTTC.